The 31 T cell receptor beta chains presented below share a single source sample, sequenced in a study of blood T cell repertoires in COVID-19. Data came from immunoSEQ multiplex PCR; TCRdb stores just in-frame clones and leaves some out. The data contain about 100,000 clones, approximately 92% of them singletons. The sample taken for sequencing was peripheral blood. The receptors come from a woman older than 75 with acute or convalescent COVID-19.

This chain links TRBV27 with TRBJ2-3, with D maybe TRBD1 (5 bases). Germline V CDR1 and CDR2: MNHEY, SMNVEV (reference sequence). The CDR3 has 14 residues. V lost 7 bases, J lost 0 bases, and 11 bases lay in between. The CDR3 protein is CASTGRASTDTQYF. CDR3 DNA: TGTGCCAGCACCGGCAGGGCTAGCACAGATACGCAGTATTTT.

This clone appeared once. The CDR3 here is CASSFLSRGTQYF. In nucleotides, the CDR3 is TGTGCCAGCAGTTTCCTCTCTCGGGGGACCCAGTACTTC. The rearrangement links TRBV27 to TRBJ2-5, with D possibly matching TRBD2 (5 bases). The CDR3 length is 13 residues. The V end lost 3 bases, the J end lost 7 bases, and 12 bases lay between the germline ends. CDR1 and CDR2 from the germline V gene are MNHEY and SMNVEV (reference sequence).

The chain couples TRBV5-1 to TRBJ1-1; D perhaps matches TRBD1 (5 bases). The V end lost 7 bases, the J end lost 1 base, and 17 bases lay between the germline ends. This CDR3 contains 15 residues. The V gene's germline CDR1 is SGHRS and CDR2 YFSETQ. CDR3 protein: CASPGVGTENTEAFF. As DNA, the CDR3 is TGCGCCAGCCCGGGGGTGGGGACTGAGAACACTGAAGCTTTCTTT.

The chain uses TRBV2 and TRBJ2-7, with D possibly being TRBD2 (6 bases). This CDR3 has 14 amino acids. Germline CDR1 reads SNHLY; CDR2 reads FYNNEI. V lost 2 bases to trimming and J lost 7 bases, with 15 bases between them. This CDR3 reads CASSETPGLTEQYF. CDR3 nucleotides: TGTGCCAGCAGTGAAACCCCGGGACTCACGGAGCAGTACTTC.

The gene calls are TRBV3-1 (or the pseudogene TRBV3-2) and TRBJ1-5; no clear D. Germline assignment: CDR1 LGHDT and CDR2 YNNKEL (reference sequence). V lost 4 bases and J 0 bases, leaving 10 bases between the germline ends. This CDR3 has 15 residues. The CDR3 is CASSPGAYSNQPQHF. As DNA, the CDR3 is TGTGCCAGCAGCCCGGGAGCTTATAGCAATCAGCCCCAGCATTTT.

CDR3 coding DNA: TGTGCCAGCAGCTTAGAGGGACTAAGCGGAGAGACCCAGTACTTC. Its protein is CASSLEGLSGETQYF. The rearrangement joins TRBV7-2 to TRBJ2-5; 7 positions agree with TRBD2. Trimming cost V 1 base and J 4 bases; bases outside gene matches: 6. Germline V CDR1 and CDR2: SGHTA, FQGNSA. The CDR3 is made up of 15 amino acids.

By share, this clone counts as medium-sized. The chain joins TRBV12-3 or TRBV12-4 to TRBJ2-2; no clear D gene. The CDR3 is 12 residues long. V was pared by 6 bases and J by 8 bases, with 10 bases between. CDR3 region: CASRTGFGELFF. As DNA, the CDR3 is TGTGCCAGCAGAACTGGTTTTGGGGAGCTGTTTTTT.

CDR3 sequence reads: CASSVGPDRGALHF. The CDR3 nucleotides are TGTGCCAGCAGCGTCGGCCCGGACCGGGGGGCCCTCCACTTT. V is TRBV9 and J is TRBJ1-6; weak D call: TRBD1 (5 bases). Germline-derived CDR1 and CDR2 are SGDLS and YYNGEE. This CDR3 has 14 residues. The V gene lost 2 bases and the J gene lost 14 bases, with 17 bases spanning the gap. Full variable domain (remainder filled in from reference TRBV9 and TRBJ1-6): DSGVTQTPKHLITATGQRVTLRCSPRSGDLSVYWYQQSLDQGLQFLIQYYNGEERAKGNILERFSAQQFPDLHSELNLSSLELGDSALYFCASSVGPDRGALHFGNGTRLTVT.

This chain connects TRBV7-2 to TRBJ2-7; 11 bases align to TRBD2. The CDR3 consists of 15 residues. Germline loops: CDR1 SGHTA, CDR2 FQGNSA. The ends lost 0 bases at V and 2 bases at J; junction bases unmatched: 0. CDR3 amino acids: CASSLASGGAYEQYF. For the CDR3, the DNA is TGTGCCAGCAGCTTAGCTAGCGGGGGGGCCTACGAGCAGTACTTC.

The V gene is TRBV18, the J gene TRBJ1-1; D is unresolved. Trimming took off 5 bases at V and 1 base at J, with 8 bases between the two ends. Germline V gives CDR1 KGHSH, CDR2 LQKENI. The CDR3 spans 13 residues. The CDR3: CASSTQRNTEAFF. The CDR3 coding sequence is TGTGCCAGCTCAACGCAGCGGAACACTGAAGCTTTCTTT. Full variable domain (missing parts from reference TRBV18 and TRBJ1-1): NAGVMQNPRHLVRRRGQEARLRCSPMKGHSHVYWYRQLPEEGLKFMVYLQKENIIDESGMPKERFSAEFPKEGPSILRIQQVVRGDSAAYFCASSTQRNTEAFFGQGTRLTVV.

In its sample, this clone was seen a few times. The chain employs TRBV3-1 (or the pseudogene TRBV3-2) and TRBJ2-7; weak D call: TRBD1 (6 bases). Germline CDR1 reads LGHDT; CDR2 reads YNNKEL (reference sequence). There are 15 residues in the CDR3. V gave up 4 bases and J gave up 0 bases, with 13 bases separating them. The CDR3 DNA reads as TGTGCCAGCAGCCCGCGACAGGCCCGCTCCTACGAGCAGTACTTC. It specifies CASSPRQARSYEQYF.

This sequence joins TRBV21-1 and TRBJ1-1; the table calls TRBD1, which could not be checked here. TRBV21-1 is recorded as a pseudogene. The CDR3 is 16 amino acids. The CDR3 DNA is TGTGCCAGCAGCAAAGCGCTTTCAGATTCGAACACTGAAGCTTTCTTT. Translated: CASSKALSDSNTEAFF.

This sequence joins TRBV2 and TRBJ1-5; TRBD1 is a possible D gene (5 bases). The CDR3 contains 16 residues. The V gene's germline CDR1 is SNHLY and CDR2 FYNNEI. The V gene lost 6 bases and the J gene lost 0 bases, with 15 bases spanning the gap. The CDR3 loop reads CASRDGGGPSNQPQHF. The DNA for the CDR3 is TGTGCCAGCAGAGATGGGGGAGGTCCTAGCAATCAGCCCCAGCATTTT.

CDR3 bases: TGTGCCAGCAGCTGGCAGGGGCGGATGGGTGAAAAACTGTTTTTT. This translates into CASSWQGRMGEKLFF. The J gene is TRBJ1-4, the V gene TRBV11-2; TRBD1 might be the D (6 bases). Germline V gene lookup returns CDR1 SGHAT and CDR2 FQNNGV. Trimming removed 4 bases at V and 7 bases at J, with 16 bases between. The length of the CDR3 is 15 residues.

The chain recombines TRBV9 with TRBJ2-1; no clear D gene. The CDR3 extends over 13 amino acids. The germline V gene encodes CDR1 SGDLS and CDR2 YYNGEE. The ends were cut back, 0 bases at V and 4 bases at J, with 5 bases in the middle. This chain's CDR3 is CASSVAGYNEQFF. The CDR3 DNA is TGTGCCAGCAGCGTAGCAGGATACAATGAGCAGTTCTTC.

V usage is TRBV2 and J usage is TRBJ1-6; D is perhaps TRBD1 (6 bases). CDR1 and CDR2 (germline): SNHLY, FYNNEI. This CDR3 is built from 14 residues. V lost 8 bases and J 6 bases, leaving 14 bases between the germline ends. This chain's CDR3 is CASAGDLGNSPLHF. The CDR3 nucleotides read TGTGCCAGCGCAGGGGATCTGGGTAATTCACCCCTCCACTTT.

The CDR3 sequence: CASSLVFGTGAYEQYF. The CDR3 DNA is TGTGCCAGCAGTTTAGTTTTCGGGACAGGGGCATACGAGCAGTACTTC. The rearrangement links TRBV28 to TRBJ2-7; TRBD1 matches 10 bases. Germline CDR1 and CDR2: MDHEN and SYDVKM. CDR3 length: 16 amino acids. V trimming: 2 bases; J trimming: 4 bases; junction bases outside the gene matches: 8.

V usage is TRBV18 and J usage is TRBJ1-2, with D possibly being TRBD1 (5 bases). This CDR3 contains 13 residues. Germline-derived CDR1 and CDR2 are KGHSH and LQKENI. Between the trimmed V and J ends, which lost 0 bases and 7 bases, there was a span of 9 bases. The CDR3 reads CASSPPLQGGYTF. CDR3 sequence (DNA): TGTGCCAGCTCACCACCACTTCAGGGTGGCTACACCTTC.

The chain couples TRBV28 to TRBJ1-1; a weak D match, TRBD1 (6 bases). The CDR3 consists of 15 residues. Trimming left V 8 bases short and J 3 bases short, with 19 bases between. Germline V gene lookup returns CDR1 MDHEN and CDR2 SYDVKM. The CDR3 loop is CASRGAGGQDTEAFF. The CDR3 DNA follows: TGTGCCAGCCGGGGGGCCGGGGGGCAGGACACTGAAGCTTTCTTT.

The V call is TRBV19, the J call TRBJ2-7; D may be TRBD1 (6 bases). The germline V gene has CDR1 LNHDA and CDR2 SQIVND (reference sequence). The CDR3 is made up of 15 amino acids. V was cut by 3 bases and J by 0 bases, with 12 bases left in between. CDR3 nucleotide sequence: TGTGCCAGTAGTATCCAAGGGGGTAGCTCCTACGAGCAGTACTTC. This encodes CASSIQGGSSYEQYF.

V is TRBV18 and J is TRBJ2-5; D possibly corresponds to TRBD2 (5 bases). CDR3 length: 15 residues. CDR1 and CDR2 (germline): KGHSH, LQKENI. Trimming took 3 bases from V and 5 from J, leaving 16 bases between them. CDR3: CASSPGRSTGETQYF. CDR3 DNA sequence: TGTGCCAGCTCACCGGGCAGGTCGACGGGGGAGACCCAGTACTTC.

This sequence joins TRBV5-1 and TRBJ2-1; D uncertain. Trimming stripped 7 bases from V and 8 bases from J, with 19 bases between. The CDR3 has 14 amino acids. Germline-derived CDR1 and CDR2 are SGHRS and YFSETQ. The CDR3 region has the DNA TGCGCCAGCCCCGACGGGTCGAATTTCGATGAGCAGTTCTTC. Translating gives CASPDGSNFDEQFF.

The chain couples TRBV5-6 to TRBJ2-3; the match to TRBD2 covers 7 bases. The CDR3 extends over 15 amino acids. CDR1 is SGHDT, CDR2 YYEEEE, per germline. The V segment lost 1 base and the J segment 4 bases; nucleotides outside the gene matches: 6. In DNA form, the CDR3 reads TGTGCCAGCAGCTTGAGGGCTAGCGGTCCAGATACGCAGTATTTT. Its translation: CASSLRASGPDTQYF.

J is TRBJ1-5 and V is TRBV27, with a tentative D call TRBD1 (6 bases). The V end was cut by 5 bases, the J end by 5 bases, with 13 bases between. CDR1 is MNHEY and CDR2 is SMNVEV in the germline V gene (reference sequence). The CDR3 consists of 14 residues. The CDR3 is CASSPGTPYQPQHF. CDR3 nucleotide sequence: TGTGCCAGCAGTCCCGGGACACCTTATCAGCCCCAGCATTTT.

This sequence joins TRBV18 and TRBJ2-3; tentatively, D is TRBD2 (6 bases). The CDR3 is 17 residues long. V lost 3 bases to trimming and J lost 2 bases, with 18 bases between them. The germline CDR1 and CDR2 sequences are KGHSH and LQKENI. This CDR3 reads CASSPMTSWYTTDTQYF. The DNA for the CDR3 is TGTGCCAGCTCACCGATGACTAGTTGGTATACCACAGATACGCAGTATTTT.

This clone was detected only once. The CDR3 DNA follows: TGTGCCAGCAGTTACTCGGCGAGGGTCGCTCAGCCCCAGCATTTT. This gives the protein CASSYSARVAQPQHF. This chain joins TRBV6-5 and TRBJ1-5; D gene ambiguous. This CDR3 region has 15 residues. Trimming took off 0 bases at V and 6 bases at J, with 12 bases between the two ends. The germline gives CDR1 MNHEY, CDR2 SVGAGI.

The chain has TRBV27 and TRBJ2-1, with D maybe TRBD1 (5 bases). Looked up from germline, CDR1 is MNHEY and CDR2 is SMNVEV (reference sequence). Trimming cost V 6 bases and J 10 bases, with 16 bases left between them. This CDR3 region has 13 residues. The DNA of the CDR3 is TGTGCCAGCAGGGCCGGACACTTACCCGAGCAGTTCTTC. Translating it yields CASRAGHLPEQFF.

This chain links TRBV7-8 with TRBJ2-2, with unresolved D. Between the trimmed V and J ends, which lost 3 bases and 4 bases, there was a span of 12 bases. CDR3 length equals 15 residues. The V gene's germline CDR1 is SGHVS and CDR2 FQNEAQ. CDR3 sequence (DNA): TGTGCCAGCAGCTTGGTTGTAGCCGGCACCGGGGAGCTGTTTTTT. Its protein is CASSLVVAGTGELFF.

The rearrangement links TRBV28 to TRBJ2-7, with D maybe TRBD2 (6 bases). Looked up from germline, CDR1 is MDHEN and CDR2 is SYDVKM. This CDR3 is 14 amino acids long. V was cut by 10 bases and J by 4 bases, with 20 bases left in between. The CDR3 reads CATLEGLLSYEQYF. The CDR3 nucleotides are TGTGCCACCCTCGAGGGACTGCTGTCATACGAGCAGTACTTC.

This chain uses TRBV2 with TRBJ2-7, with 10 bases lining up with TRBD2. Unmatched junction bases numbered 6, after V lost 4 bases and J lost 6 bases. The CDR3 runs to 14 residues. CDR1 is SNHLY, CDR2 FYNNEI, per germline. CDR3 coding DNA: TGTGCCAGCAGTGGACTAGCGGGTGGGATCGAGCAGTACTTC. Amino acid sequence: CASSGLAGGIEQYF.

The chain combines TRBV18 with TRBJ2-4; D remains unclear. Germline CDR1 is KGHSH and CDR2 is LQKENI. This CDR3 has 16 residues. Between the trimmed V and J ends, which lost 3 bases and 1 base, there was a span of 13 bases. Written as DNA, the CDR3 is TGTGCCAGCTCACCCCCACACGACGGGGCCAAAAACATTCAGTACTTC. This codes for CASSPPHDGAKNIQYF.